Below are 28 T cell receptor beta chains sequenced from a single sample in a study of cytomegalovirus exposure and HLA in healthy donors. The data were produced by immunoSEQ multiplex PCR, yet TCRdb's version contains in-frame clones alone and is incomplete. The repertoire includes some 240,000 clones, approximately 84% of them detected once, and around 1.2% sits in the top ten. The specimen was PBMCs. Receptor source: a woman under 40 in good health and CMV-seropositive.

The chain carries TRBV5-1 and TRBJ1-2; D call uncertain. Between the trimmed V and J ends, which lost 4 bases and 4 bases, there was a span of 11 bases. CDR1 and CDR2 from the germline V gene are SGHRS and YFSETQ. This CDR3 spans 13 amino acids. Written as DNA, the CDR3 is TGCGCCAGCAGCGGAGGAACGCTCTATGGCTACACCTTC. The encoded protein is CASSGGTLYGYTF.

The V call is TRBV7-2, the J call TRBJ2-3; 9 bases are shared with TRBD1. V was pared by 4 bases and J by 1 base, with 9 bases of the junction left unmatched. Germline CDR1 is SGHTA and CDR2 is FQGNSA. This CDR3 contains 17 residues. The CDR3 region has the DNA TGTGCCAGCAGCTCGTGGGGGCGGACAGGGGGCACAGATACGCAGTATTTT. Protein sequence: CASSSWGRTGGTDTQYF.

This chain uses TRBV11-3 with TRBJ2-3; 7 bases are shared with TRBD1. The CDR3 loop spans 14 amino acids. V lost 4 bases to trimming and J lost 6 bases; unmatched junction nucleotides: 7. The germline V gene encodes CDR1 SGHNT and CDR2 YENEEA. This CDR3 reads CASSSGTVQDTQYF. Written as DNA, the CDR3 is TGTGCCAGCAGCTCAGGGACAGTTCAGGATACGCAGTATTTT.

V usage is TRBV10-2 and J usage is TRBJ2-7; TRBD1 agrees at 9 bases. The V and J ends lost 8 bases and 2 bases, in that order; junction bases with no gene match: 7. This CDR3 comprises 14 residues. Germline loops: CDR1 WSHSY, CDR2 SAAADI. CDR3 sequence (DNA): TGCGCCAGCGCCTGGGACAGGGCTACCTACGAGCAGTACTTC. Translation gives CASAWDRATYEQYF.

CDR3 DNA sequence: TGCGCCAGCAGCTTGGATGCGGGACTAGCCTTCAATGAGCAGTTCTTC. Translating gives CASSLDAGLAFNEQFF. The chain is built from TRBV5-1 and TRBJ2-1; 9 nucleotides align to TRBD2. Germline values: CDR1 SGHRS, CDR2 YFSETQ. The CDR3 loop spans 16 amino acids. After removal of 0 bases from V and 6 bases from J, the junction contained 7 bases not matched to a gene.

The chain recombines TRBV28 with TRBJ1-2, with D possibly being TRBD1 (5 bases). The CDR3 sequence is 14 residues long. Germline values: CDR1 MDHEN, CDR2 SYDVKM. Trimming stripped 2 bases from V and 6 bases from J, with 13 bases between. DNA for the CDR3: TGTGCCAGCAGTTTAGGACGGGGGATCGATGGCTACACCTTC. Amino acid sequence: CASSLGRGIDGYTF.

This clone occurred a few times. The genes are TRBV19 and TRBJ2-7; D is possibly TRBD2 (6 bases). Germline values: CDR1 LNHDA, CDR2 SQIVND (reference sequence). This CDR3 region has 13 residues. Trimming cost V 6 bases and J 2 bases, with 11 bases left between them. CDR3 amino acids: CASRGTPPYEQYF. The DNA for the CDR3 is TGTGCCAGTAGGGGGACTCCACCCTACGAGCAGTACTTC.

A note on this clone: The junction differs from germline at one of its ends, possibly a read error. This chain joins TRBV30 and TRBJ2-3, with TRBD2 matching 9 bases. The CDR3 has 13 amino acids. The germline gives CDR1 GTSNPN, CDR2 SVGIG (reference sequence). The CDR3 DNA reads TGTGCCTGGACAGGGACTAGCAGAGATACGCAGTATTTT. It translates to CAWTGTSRDTQYF.

The V gene is TRBV19, the J gene TRBJ2-7, with D perhaps matching TRBD2 (6 bases). The ends were cut back, 4 bases at V and 2 bases at J, with 9 bases in the middle. This CDR3 has 13 amino acids. Germline CDR1 LNHDA, CDR2 SQIVND (reference sequence). The CDR3 protein is CASSTWGAYEQYF. The CDR3 DNA is TGTGCCAGTAGTACCTGGGGGGCCTACGAGCAGTACTTC. The full variable domain, in which reference TRBV19 and TRBJ2-7 provide the parts outside the CDR3, is DGGITQSPKYLFRKEGQNVTLSCEQNLNHDAMYWYRQDPGQGLRLIYYSQIVNDFQKGDIAEGYSVSREKKESFPLTVTSAQKNPTAFYLCASSTWGAYEQYFGPGTRLTVT.

This clone has a count of ten or more. V is TRBV7-9 and J is TRBJ1-2, with D possibly TRBD1 on 5 matching bases. V was trimmed by 1 base and J by 3 bases, leaving 6 bases between them. This CDR3 has 13 residues. Per the germline V gene, CDR1 is SEHNR and CDR2 is FQNEAQ (reference sequence). In DNA form, the CDR3 reads TGTGCCAGCAGCTTAGGACAGCACTATGGCTACACCTTC. Protein sequence: CASSLGQHYGYTF.

This chain uses TRBV5-4 with TRBJ1-2; possibly TRBD1 for D (6 bases). The CDR3 contains 15 residues. The germline V gene encodes CDR1 SGHNT and CDR2 YYREEE (reference sequence). V was trimmed by 0 bases and J by 4 bases, leaving 13 bases between them. The CDR3 DNA reads TGTGCCAGCAGCTTGGTTGGGGGCATAGGCTATGGCTACACCTTC. Translation gives CASSLVGGIGYGYTF. Filled out from reference TRBV5-4 and TRBJ1-2, the complete variable domain reads ETGVTQSPTHLIKTRGQQVTLRCSSQSGHNTVSWYQQALGQGPQFIFQYYREEENGRGNFPPRFSGLQFPNYSSELNVNALELDDSALYLCASSLVGGIGYGYTFGSGTRLTVV.

Here the CDR3 DNA reads TGTGCCAGTAGTACCCACCGTTCTGGGACAGACACCGGGGAGCTGTTTTTT. Its protein product is CASSTHRSGTDTGELFF. The chain links TRBV19 to TRBJ2-2; the match to TRBD1 covers 7 bases. The germline gives CDR1 LNHDA, CDR2 SQIVND (reference sequence). Losses at the gene ends were 4 bases for V and 3 bases for J; bases not matched to a gene: 11. The length of the CDR3 is 17 residues.

The chain couples TRBV6-5 to TRBJ2-5; weak D call: TRBD1 (5 bases). Germline CDR1 MNHEY, CDR2 SVGAGI. Deletions cut 2 bases from V and 2 bases from J, with 9 bases between. The CDR3 contains 14 residues. The CDR3 nucleotides read TGTGCCAGCAGTTACCTAGGGGCTCAAGAGACCCAGTACTTC. Translation: CASSYLGAQETQYF.

The rearrangement joins TRBV28 to TRBJ2-3; 12 bases agree with TRBD2. Trimming took 3 bases from V and 2 from J; bases not matched to a gene: 9. The CDR3 is 18 amino acids. CDR1 and CDR2 from the germline V gene are MDHEN and SYDVKM. The CDR3 coding sequence is TGTGCCAGCAGTTTCCCTCGGACTAGCGGGACAGTCACAGATACGCAGTATTTT. This gives the protein CASSFPRTSGTVTDTQYF.

The gene calls are TRBV7-6 and TRBJ2-1; 11 bases map to TRBD2. J was trimmed by 2 bases and V by 5 bases; bases with no gene match: 5. This CDR3 has 16 residues. The germline CDR1 and CDR2 sequences are SGHVS and FNYEAQ. CDR3 DNA sequence: TGTGCCAGCAGCCGGGGACTAGCGGCGCCCTACAATGAGCAGTTCTTC. Translated: CASSRGLAAPYNEQFF.

The J gene is TRBJ1-4, the V gene TRBV5-4; no clear D. Trimming shortened V by 0 bases and J by 0 bases, and 6 bases separated the two germline ends. CDR3 length: 15 residues. Per the germline V gene, CDR1 is SGHNT and CDR2 is YYREEE (reference sequence). In DNA, the CDR3 is TGTGCCAGCAGCTTGGCAGGTTCAACTAATGAAAAACTGTTTTTT. Protein product: CASSLAGSTNEKLFF.

The chain combines TRBV15 with TRBJ2-5, with a weak D call TRBD2 (6 bases). Germline V lookup: CDR1 LNHNV, CDR2 YYDKDF (reference sequence). V lost 4 bases to trimming and J lost 5 bases, with 14 bases between them. The CDR3 length is 14 residues. The CDR3 nucleotides read TGTGCCACCAGCAATCCGGGCGGGACGGAGACCCAGTACTTC. This encodes CATSNPGGTETQYF.

CDR3 DNA sequence: TGTGCCAGCAGTTTATCTCGGGAGGGGCCCCATAACTATGGCTACACCTTC. It translates to CASSLSREGPHNYGYTF. The chain has TRBV28 and TRBJ1-2; tentatively, D is TRBD1 (5 bases). V dropped 1 base and J dropped 1 base, with 16 bases sitting between them. Germline V gene sequence: CDR1 MDHEN, CDR2 SYDVKM. This CDR3 has 17 residues.

This chain links TRBV7-8 with TRBJ2-6, with 12 positions matching TRBD2. This CDR3 is built from 18 residues. CDR1 and CDR2 (germline): SGHVS, FQNEAQ. V dropped 4 bases and J dropped 0; count of bases not matched to a gene: 4. CDR3 amino acids: CASSSRLAGDSGANVLTF. The CDR3 DNA follows: TGTGCCAGCAGCTCGCGACTAGCGGGAGACTCTGGGGCCAACGTCCTGACTTTC.

The chain recombines TRBV4-1 with TRBJ2-7; D may be TRBD2 (6 bases). The CDR3 has 13 amino acids. The ends were cut back, 1 base at V and 7 bases at J, with 11 bases in the middle. Germline assignment: CDR1 MGHRA and CDR2 YSYEKL. The CDR3 sequence: CASSQGLAKEQYF. Written as DNA, the CDR3 is TGCGCCAGCAGCCAAGGGCTAGCGAAAGAGCAGTACTTC.

V usage is TRBV5-8 and J usage is TRBJ2-5; 7 bases match TRBD1. There are 13 residues in the CDR3. CDR1 is SGHTS and CDR2 is YDEGEE in the germline V gene. V was clipped by 4 bases and J by 5 bases; unmatched bases: 5. Here the CDR3 reads CASSLEGGETQYF. The CDR3 nucleotides are TGTGCCAGCAGCCTGGAAGGGGGCGAGACCCAGTACTTC. The whole variable domain, filled in from reference TRBV5-8 and TRBJ2-5, reads EAGVTQSPTHLIKTRGQQATLRCSPISGHTSVYWYQQALGLGLQFLLWYDEGEERNRGNFPPRFSGRQFPNYSSELNVNALELEDSALYLCASSLEGGETQYFGPGTRLLVL.

The J gene is TRBJ2-7, the V gene TRBV5-8, with TRBD2 matching over 9 bases. V was pared by 6 bases and J by 7 bases, with 11 bases of the junction left unmatched. Germline CDR1 and CDR2: SGHTS and YDEGEE. The CDR3 spans 14 residues. The CDR3 here is CASTPYSGSWEQYF. CDR3 sequence (DNA): TGTGCCAGCACCCCTTATAGCGGGAGTTGGGAGCAGTACTTC. The whole variable domain, filled in from reference TRBV5-8 and TRBJ2-7, reads EAGVTQSPTHLIKTRGQQATLRCSPISGHTSVYWYQQALGLGLQFLLWYDEGEERNRGNFPPRFSGRQFPNYSSELNVNALELEDSALYLCASTPYSGSWEQYFGPGTRLTVT.

The V and J genes are TRBV6-5 and TRBJ2-2; 11 bases align to TRBD2. Per the germline V gene, CDR1 is MNHEY and CDR2 is SVGAGI. V was clipped by 2 bases and J by 7 bases; unmatched bases: 6. The CDR3 covers 16 residues. The CDR3 is CASSYLAGGVYGELFF. CDR3 nucleotide sequence: TGTGCCAGCAGTTACCTAGCGGGAGGAGTTTACGGGGAGCTGTTTTTT.

Comments on this clone: At one boundary the junction diverges from the germline segment, which might be a read error. This chain uses TRBV4-1 with TRBJ2-7, with a weak D call TRBD1 (5 bases). CDR1 is MGHRA, CDR2 YSYEKL, per germline. The CDR3 is 13 residues long. CDR3 residues: CASSQDVETDGAF. CDR3 coding DNA: TGCGCCAGCAGCCAAGACGTGGAGACCGATGGGGCTTTC.

The chain links TRBV4-1 to TRBJ2-1; the D is unclear. Germline-derived CDR1 and CDR2 are MGHRA and YSYEKL. This CDR3 is built from 11 residues. V lost 4 bases to trimming and J lost 10 bases, with 8 bases between them. DNA for the CDR3: TGCGCCAGCAGCCCCCCAGGAGAGCAGTTCTTC. Protein: CASSPPGEQFF.

This clone has more than one count but fewer than ten. The chain employs TRBV6-1 and TRBJ2-3, with 9 bases aligning to TRBD1. Losses at the gene ends were 8 bases for V and 7 bases for J; bases not matched to a gene: 7. Germline CDR1 reads MNHNS; CDR2 reads SASEGT. CDR3 length: 13 residues. The CDR3 bases are TGTGCCAGCGAGCCGGGACAGGGTTATACGCAGTATTTT. Translation gives CASEPGQGYTQYF.

This chain uses TRBV19 with TRBJ1-2, with 11 bases matching TRBD1. V was clipped by 6 bases and J by 7 bases; unmatched bases: 16. The V gene's germline CDR1 is LNHDA and CDR2 SQIVND (reference sequence). CDR3 size: 17 residues. The CDR3 region is CASRISNAGQGAAGYTF. CDR3 DNA: TGTGCCAGTAGAATTAGTAACGCCGGACAGGGGGCAGCTGGCTACACCTTC.

V usage is TRBV7-8 and J usage is TRBJ1-2, with D unclear. The CDR3 extends over 15 amino acids. Germline V gene lookup returns CDR1 SGHVS and CDR2 FQNEAQ. V lost 1 base and J lost 6, with 15 bases in between. CDR3 sequence reads: CASSLGVGRWDGYTF. The CDR3 DNA follows: TGTGCCAGCAGCTTAGGAGTTGGGAGGTGGGATGGCTACACCTTC.